Sequencing of this TCR beta chain was carried out in a study of T-cell memory formation after mild COVID-19. Overall study: For the most part, TCR clusters were specific to one donor.

This clonotype was counted between two and nine times. Its antigen remains unknown. Study-level findings and limits: While clones contracting from day 15 to 85 were balanced between CD4 and CD8, later expanders leaned CD4+.

Constant-segment primers and 5'RACE yielded cDNA libraries for TCR alpha and TCR beta, each carrying sample barcodes and UMIs. TCRdb recomputed calls from the 5' RACE reads with MiXCR, one row per CDR3 protein. The table shows fewer than 90,000 distinct CDR3 sequences, with 9.5% to 15% occurring only once. The receptor comes from a man between 18 and 35 years old who had mild COVID-19 (a few samples of this study predate the infection). Cell type and time point are not known. Sequencing used PBMCs or a T cell subset sorted from them (not recorded which).

The chain's CDR3 is CASSQLAGGLTDTQYF. Here the CDR3 DNA reads TGCGCCAGCAGCCAACTAGCGGGGGGACTCACAGATACGCAGTATTTT. This chain links TRBV4-1 with TRBJ2-3; 11 nucleotides align to TRBD2. This CDR3 comprises 16 residues. The germline gives CDR1 MGHRA, CDR2 YSYEKL. The trim removed 2 bases at V and 2 bases at J, leaving 3 bases unmatched.